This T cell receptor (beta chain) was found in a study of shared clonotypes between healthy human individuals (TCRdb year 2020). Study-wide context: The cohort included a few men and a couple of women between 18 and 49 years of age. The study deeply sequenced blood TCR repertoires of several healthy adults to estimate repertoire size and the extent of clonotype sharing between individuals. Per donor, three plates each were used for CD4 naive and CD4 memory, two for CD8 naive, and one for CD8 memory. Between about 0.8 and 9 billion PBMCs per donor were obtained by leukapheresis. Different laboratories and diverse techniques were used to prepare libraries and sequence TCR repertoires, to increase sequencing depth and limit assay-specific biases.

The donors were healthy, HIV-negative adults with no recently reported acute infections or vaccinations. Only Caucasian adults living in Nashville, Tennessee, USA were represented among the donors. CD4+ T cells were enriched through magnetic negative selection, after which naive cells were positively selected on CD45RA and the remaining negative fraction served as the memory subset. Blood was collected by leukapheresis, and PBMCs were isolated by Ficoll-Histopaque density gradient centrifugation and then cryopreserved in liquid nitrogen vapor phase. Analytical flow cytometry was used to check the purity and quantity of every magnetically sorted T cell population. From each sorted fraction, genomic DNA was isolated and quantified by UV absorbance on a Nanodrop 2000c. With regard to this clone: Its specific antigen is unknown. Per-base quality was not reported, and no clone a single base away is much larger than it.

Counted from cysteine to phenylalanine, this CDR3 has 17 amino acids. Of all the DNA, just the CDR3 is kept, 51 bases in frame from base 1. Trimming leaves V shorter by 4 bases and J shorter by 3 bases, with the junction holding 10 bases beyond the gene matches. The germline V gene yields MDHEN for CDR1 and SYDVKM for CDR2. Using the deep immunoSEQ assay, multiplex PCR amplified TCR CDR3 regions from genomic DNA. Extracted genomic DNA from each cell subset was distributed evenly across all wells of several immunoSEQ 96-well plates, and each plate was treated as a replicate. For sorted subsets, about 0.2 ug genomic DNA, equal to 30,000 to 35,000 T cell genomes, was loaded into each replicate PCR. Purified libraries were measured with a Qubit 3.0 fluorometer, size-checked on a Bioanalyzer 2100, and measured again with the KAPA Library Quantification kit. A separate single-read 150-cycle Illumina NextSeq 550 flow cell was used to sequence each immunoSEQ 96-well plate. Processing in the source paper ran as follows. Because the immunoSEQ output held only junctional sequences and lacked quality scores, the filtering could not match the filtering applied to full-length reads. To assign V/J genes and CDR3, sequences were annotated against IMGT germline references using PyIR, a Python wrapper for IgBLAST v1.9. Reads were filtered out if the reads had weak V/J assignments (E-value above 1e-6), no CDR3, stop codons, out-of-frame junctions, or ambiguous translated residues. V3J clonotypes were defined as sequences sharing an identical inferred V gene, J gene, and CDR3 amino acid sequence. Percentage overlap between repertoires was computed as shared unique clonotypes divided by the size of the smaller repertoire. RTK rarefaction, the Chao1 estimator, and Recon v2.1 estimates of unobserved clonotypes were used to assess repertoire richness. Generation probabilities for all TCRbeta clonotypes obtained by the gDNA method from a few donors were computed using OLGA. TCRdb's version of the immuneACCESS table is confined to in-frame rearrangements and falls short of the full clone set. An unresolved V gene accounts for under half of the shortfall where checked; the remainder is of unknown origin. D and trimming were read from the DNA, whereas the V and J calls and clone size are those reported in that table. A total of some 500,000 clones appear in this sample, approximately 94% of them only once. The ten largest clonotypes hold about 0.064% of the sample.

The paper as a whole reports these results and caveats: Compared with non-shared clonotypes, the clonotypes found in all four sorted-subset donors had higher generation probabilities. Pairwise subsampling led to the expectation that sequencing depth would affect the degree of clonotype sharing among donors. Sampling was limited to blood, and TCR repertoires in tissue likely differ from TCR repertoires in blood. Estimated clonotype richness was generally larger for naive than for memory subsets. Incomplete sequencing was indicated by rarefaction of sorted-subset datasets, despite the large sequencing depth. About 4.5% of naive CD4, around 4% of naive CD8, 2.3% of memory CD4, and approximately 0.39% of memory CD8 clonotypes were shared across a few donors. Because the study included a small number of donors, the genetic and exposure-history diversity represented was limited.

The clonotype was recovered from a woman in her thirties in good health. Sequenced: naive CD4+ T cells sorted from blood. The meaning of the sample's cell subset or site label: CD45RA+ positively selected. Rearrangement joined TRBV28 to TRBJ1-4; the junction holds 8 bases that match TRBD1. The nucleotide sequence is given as TGTGCCAGCAGTTCAGATCCTACAGGGGGAGCTAATGAAAAACTGTTTTTT. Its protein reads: CASSSDPTGGANEKLFF.